This is a list of T cell receptor beta chains from one sample in a study of T cell responses to AZD1222 COVID-19 vaccine. The protocol was immunoSEQ multiplex PCR, while the TCRdb copy is restricted to in-frame clones and leaves out a portion. The table lists under 120,000 clones, roughly 85% of them singletons. The specimen was peripheral blood, collected 28 days after the second AZD1222 dose. The receptors here all came from an adult who received the AZD1222 COVID-19 vaccine. Both conserved end residues are part of each CDR3.

>TRBV6-5|TRBJ1-3
CASKKDRLGNTIYF
>TRBV6-2/TRBV6-3|TRBJ2-7
CASSYVGGYEQYF
>TRBV6-5|TRBJ1-5
CASSYQGPYQPQHF
>TRBV27|TRBJ1-5
CASSLRGSYQPQHF
>TRBV6-5|TRBJ1-3
CASSRDRGPGNTIYF
>TRBV7-3|TRBJ2-1
CASSFWGVSYNEQFF
>TRBV5-6|TRBJ1-6
CASSLAAGVGPLHF
>TRBV3-1/TRBV3-2|TRBJ1-2
CASSQDVQGRGYTF
>TRBV2|TRBJ2-5
CASSDTGETQYF
>TRBV6-5|TRBJ2-3
CASGRGTVSTDTQYF
>TRBV18|TRBJ1-3
CASSPPAALISGNTIYF
>TRBV3-1/TRBV3-2|TRBJ1-1
CASSHVGQGRNMNTEAFF
>TRBV28|TRBJ1-2
CASSFGFAGGYTF
>TRBV27|TRBJ1-1
CASRVPAGLDTEAFF
>TRBV7-2|TRBJ2-3
CASSLAGLAGLGDTQYF
>TRBV2|TRBJ2-7
CASSEKLAGYEQYF
>TRBV6-2/TRBV6-3|TRBJ2-2
CASTPGGEPGTGELFF